The rows below give T cell receptor beta chains drawn from one sample of a study of T cells in Graves' hyperthyroidism and ophthalmopathy. Using its own MiXCR run on the multiplex PCR reads, TCRdb lists one record per CDR3 protein. The sample lists under 300,000 distinct CDR3 sequences; about 25% were seen once. The sequencing input was blood. Receptor source: a man aged 40-50 years with Graves' hyperthyroidism that later progressed to Graves' ophthalmopathy. CDR3s include the opening cysteine and the closing phenylalanine or tryptophan. The D gene is left open where the match is weak. Clone sizes are given selectively: once, few, many, or a class where the clone is expanded.

D gene	J gene	clone size	V gene	CDR3 DNA	CDR3 protein
-	TRBJ1-1	many	TRBV7-9	TGTGCCAGCAGCCACAAGGGGGGTGGGACTGAAGCTTTCTTT	CASSHKGGGTEAFF
TRBD1	TRBJ1-2	many	TRBV30	TGTGCCTGGAACCTGATTGACAGGGTTCGGTTAGGCTACACCTTC	CAWNLIDRVRLGYTF
-	TRBJ2-7	many	TRBV3-1	TGTGCCAGCAGCCCGAGCGAAACCTACGAGCAGTACTTC	CASSPSETYEQYF
-	TRBJ2-5	many	TRBV5-1	TGCGCCAGCAGCTTGGGACCGGAAGGCGAGACCCAGTACTTC	CASSLGPEGETQYF
-	TRBJ1-5	many	TRBV18	TGTGCCAGCTCACCATCAGCCACTAGCAATCAGCCCCAGCATTTT	CASSPSATSNQPQHF
TRBD1	TRBJ1-1	many	TRBV19	TGTGCCAGTAGTCCTCCAGGGGGCTGGGCTGAAGCTTTCTTT	CASSPPGGWAEAFF
TRBD2	TRBJ2-7	-	TRBV20-1	TGCAGTGCTAGAGAGGTAGCGGGAGCCATCTACGAGCAGTACTTC	CSAREVAGAIYEQYF
TRBD2	TRBJ2-4	-	TRBV3-1	TGTGCCAGCAGCATCCCGGGGGTAGCGGGAGAAAACATTCAGTACTTC	CASSIPGVAGENIQYF
-	TRBJ1-1	many	TRBV12-3/TRBV12-4	TGTGCCAGCAGTCGGCAGGTAGGGGCTAAGAACACTGAAGCTTTCTTT	CASSRQVGAKNTEAFF
-	TRBJ2-7	many	TRBV5-1	TGCGCCAGCAGCTTGGTGGCGGGCCAGGACGAGCAGTACTTC	CASSLVAGQDEQYF
-	TRBJ1-6	many	TRBV6-5	TGTGCCAGCAGTTATCTCTCCAGGGATTCACCCCTCCACTTT	CASSYLSRDSPLHF
-	TRBJ1-2	-	TRBV11-3	TGTGCCAGCAGCTTAGGGGTTGGCTACACCTTC	CASSLGVGYTF
-	TRBJ1-5	-	TRBV12-3/TRBV12-4	TGTGCCAGCAGTCCCGTAGCGGGAGGAGGGGAGACCCAGCATTTT	CASSPVAGGGETQHF
-	TRBJ2-7	many	TRBV25-1	TGTGCCAGCAGTGAAAAGGGGGTTCTCTCCTACGAGCAGTACTTC	CASSEKGVLSYEQYF
-	TRBJ2-5	many	TRBV2	TGTGCCAGCAGCAGTCCGGGTCAGAGGGAGACCCAGTACTTC	CASSSPGQRETQYF
TRBD2	TRBJ2-7	-	TRBV6-2/TRBV6-3	TGTGCCAGCAGTTACCCCCGCCTGGGCCGCGGGAGCAGCTACGAGCAGTACTTC	CASSYPRLGRGSSYEQYF
-	TRBJ1-2	many	TRBV2	TGTGCCAGCAGTGTCGAGGATCGAGATGGCTACACCTTC	CASSVEDRDGYTF
-	TRBJ2-5	few	TRBV25-1	TGTGCCGGGAGAGCGGGCGAACAAGAGACCCAGTACTTC	CAGRAGEQETQYF
-	TRBJ2-2	many	TRBV7-9	TGTGCCAGCAGCTTAATCCGCCGCCACGGGGAGCTGTTTTTT	CASSLIRRHGELFF
-	TRBJ1-1	many	TRBV6-5	TGTGCCAGCAGTTACTCAGGGGACGCTGAAGCTTTCTTT	CASSYSGDAEAFF
-	TRBJ1-2	many	TRBV12-3/TRBV12-4	TGTGCCAGCACCTATACAGGTTTTGGCTACACCTTC	CASTYTGFGYTF
-	TRBJ1-5	many	TRBV4-2	TGTGCCAGCAGCCAAGAATTCGTTATGACCCGGCCCCAGCATTTT	CASSQEFVMTRPQHF
TRBD1	TRBJ1-1	many	TRBV5-1	TGCGCCAGCGGCAGACAGGGACCTGCCACTGAAGCTTTCTTT	CASGRQGPATEAFF
TRBD1	TRBJ2-7	-	TRBV11-1	TGTGCCAGCAGCTTCCCCCAGGACAGGGGGCTGGACGAGCAGTACTTC	CASSFPQDRGLDEQYF